Below, 14 T cell receptor beta chains from the same sample are listed, as sequenced in a study of human T cells and chemical hapten exposure. TCRdb reprocessed the RACE reads with MiXCR, giving one entry per CDR3 protein. The repertoire holds tens of thousands of distinct CDR3 sequences, with around 13% as singletons. Described time point: pre-sensitization, week 0. As for treatment: therapeutic diphenylcyclopropenone sensitization with weekly scalp DPC. Sequencing used whole blood, obtained in connection with sensitization to the hapten diphenylcyclopropenone (DPC). The receptors come from a woman aged 45-65 years with alopecia areata. Some clones in this sample may be carry-over from other donors' samples.

The V call is TRBV7-2, the J call TRBJ2-5, with 8 bases lining up with TRBD2. Germline CDR1 is SGHTA and CDR2 is FQGNSA. With V trimmed by 2 bases and J by 7 bases, 12 bases remained unmatched. CDR3 length equals 16 residues. This CDR3 reads CASSLWGISGTGTQYF. The CDR3 coding sequence is TGTGCCAGCAGCTTATGGGGTATTAGCGGGACGGGGACCCAGTACTTC.

Comment on this clonotype: A read error may be the cause here, since a much bigger clone is one base away. The CDR3 nucleotides are TGTGCCAGCAGTTTATGGGGCGAGCAGTACTTC. Translating gives CASSLWGEQYF. The chain is built from TRBV28 and TRBJ2-7; D remains ambiguous. The CDR3 is 11 amino acids. Germline CDR1 and CDR2: MDHEN and SYDVKM. The V gene lost 0 bases and the J gene lost 6 bases, with 3 bases spanning the gap.

This sequence joins TRBV4-1 and TRBJ2-5; 8 nucleotides match TRBD2. V dropped 0 bases and J dropped 1; count of bases not matched to a gene: 16. The CDR3 runs 20 residues. Germline assignment: CDR1 MGHRA and CDR2 YSYEKL. DNA for the CDR3: TGCGCCAGCAGCCAAGATGCGGCGGGTGGACTAGCCGGACCCCAAGAGACCCAGTACTTC. It specifies CASSQDAAGGLAGPQETQYF.

The genes are TRBV6-2 or TRBV6-3 and TRBJ2-7, with 7 bases fitting TRBD1. CDR3 length: 14 residues. V was clipped by 1 base and J by 3 bases; unmatched bases: 3. Per the germline V gene, CDR1 is MNHEY and CDR2 is SVGEGT. CDR3 sequence reads: CASSYFRGFYEQYF. The CDR3, as DNA: TGTGCCAGCAGTTACTTCAGGGGGTTCTACGAGCAGTACTTC.

This sequence joins TRBV11-2 and TRBJ2-3; a weak D match, TRBD2 (6 bases). This CDR3 region has 15 residues. The V gene's germline CDR1 is SGHAT and CDR2 FQNNGV. V lost 5 bases and J 3 bases, leaving 15 bases between the germline ends. The CDR3 is CASSRVAGLTDTQYF. For the CDR3, the DNA is TGTGCCAGCAGCCGCGTGGCGGGATTGACAGATACGCAGTATTTT.

This clonotype was seen a handful of times. As DNA, the CDR3 is TGTGCCAGTAAGTTCAGGGGCGATAGCTCCTACGAGCAGTACTTC. Its translation: CASKFRGDSSYEQYF. The chain links TRBV19 to TRBJ2-7; possible D gene TRBD1, 6 bases. The CDR3 contains 15 residues. Per germline, CDR1 LNHDA and CDR2 SQIVND (reference sequence). Trimming cost V 7 bases and J 0 bases, with 16 bases left between them.

In its sample, this clonotype was seen a few times. The chain joins TRBV7-8 to TRBJ2-3, with 11 bases identical to TRBD2. Trimming at V came to 5 bases and at J to 0 bases, leaving 13 bases not matched to a gene. The CDR3 is 19 residues long. Germline lookup yields CDR1 SGHVS and CDR2 FQNEAQ. CDR3 nucleotide sequence: TGTGCCAGCAGCGGCAGGGGTAGCGGGAGGGGTCTTAGCACAGATACGCAGTATTTT. Translating gives CASSGRGSGRGLSTDTQYF.

This clonotype was picked up a small number of times. This rearrangement joins TRBV5-1 to TRBJ2-3; TRBD2 matches 13 bases. There are 12 residues in the CDR3. The trim removed 4 bases at V and 13 bases at J, leaving 3 bases unmatched. Germline CDR1 SGHRS, CDR2 YFSETQ. CDR3: CASSIGTSGKYF. Here the CDR3 DNA reads TGCGCCAGCAGCATCGGGACTAGCGGGAAGTATTTT.

The chain has TRBV21-1 and TRBJ1-1. TRBV21-1 is designated a pseudogene. This CDR3 region has 13 residues. The CDR3 nucleotides are TGTGCCAGCAGCAAAGAGGGTGGCTTTGAAGCTTTCTTT. Protein sequence: CASSKEGGFEAFF.

The chain uses TRBV3-1 and TRBJ2-7; D call uncertain. The CDR3 spans 12 residues. V dropped 1 base and J dropped 3 bases, with 4 bases sitting between them. The germline V gene encodes CDR1 LGHDT and CDR2 YNNKEL (reference sequence). This chain's CDR3 is CASSQAIYEQYF. CDR3 nucleotide sequence: TGTGCCAGCAGCCAAGCTATCTACGAGCAGTACTTC.

This clonotype has a handful of counts. The chain combines TRBV6-5 with TRBJ2-3, with D perhaps TRBD1 (5 bases). Germline V gene lookup returns CDR1 MNHEY and CDR2 SVGAGI. V was shortened by 6 bases and J by 6 bases, with 19 bases between the two germline ends. CDR3 size: 15 residues. CDR3 sequence (DNA): TGTGCCAGCAGCCGATCAGGGAATCTGTTGGATACGCAGTATTTT. This translates into CASSRSGNLLDTQYF.

This clonotype was recorded a few times. This chain uses TRBV7-8 with TRBJ1-5; D may be TRBD1 (5 bases). CDR1 is SGHVS and CDR2 is FQNEAQ in the germline V gene. The ends were cut back, 0 bases at V and 2 bases at J, with 8 bases in the middle. This CDR3 contains 15 residues. CDR3 nucleotides: TGTGCCAGCAGCTTAGCCGGGGGTGGCAATCAGCCCCAGCATTTT. This sequence encodes CASSLAGGGNQPQHF.

This clonotype was seen many times. The chain employs TRBV20-1 and TRBJ1-2, with 9 bases aligning to TRBD1. CDR1 and CDR2 (germline): DFQATT, SNEGSKA (reference sequence). Trimming removed 6 bases from V and 4 bases from J; junction bases left unmatched: 12. The CDR3 is made up of 15 amino acids. For the CDR3, the DNA is TGCAGTGCAAGCGGGAACAGGGGGCACGGCTATGGCTACACCTTC. Residues: CSASGNRGHGYGYTF.

This clonotype was observed a few times. The chain carries TRBV29-1 and TRBJ1-4; unclear D gene. Per the germline V gene, CDR1 is SQVTM and CDR2 is ANQGSEA. V shed 3 bases and J shed 0 bases, with 8 bases lying between them. This CDR3 comprises 14 residues. Here the CDR3 reads CSVEPRTTNEKLFF. CDR3 nucleotide sequence: TGCAGCGTTGAGCCCAGGACAACTAATGAAAAACTGTTTTTT.